This T cell receptor (beta chain) was captured in a study of blood T cell repertoires in COVID-19. Study in general: Acute and convalescent COVID-19 specimens originated in the United States, Italy and Spain. T cells, B-cell-depleted T cells, or PBMCs provided the cDNA or gDNA that served as material.

The authors' processing: Amplification from reference gene primers served as the basis for estimated nucleated cell counts. This table comes from immunoSEQ multiplex PCR, and its TCRdb copy is limited to in-frame clones, with some not included. V, J and clone size reflect that table, while D and trimming were determined from the DNA. Here the sample spans 30,000 to 40,000 clones, around 90% being singletons. Germline lookup yields CDR1 SEHNR and CDR2 FQNEAQ (reference sequence). Trimming took 3 bases from V and 4 from J, leaving 10 bases between them. The CDR3 covers 13 residues. This receptor was obtained from a man aged 70 or older with acute or convalescent COVID-19. The J gene is TRBJ2-7, the V gene TRBV7-9; no definite D call. What was sequenced was peripheral blood. Written as DNA, the CDR3 is TGTGCCAGCAGCTTCTCGGGTAGTTACGAGCAGTACTTC. This gives the protein CASSFSGSYEQYF.